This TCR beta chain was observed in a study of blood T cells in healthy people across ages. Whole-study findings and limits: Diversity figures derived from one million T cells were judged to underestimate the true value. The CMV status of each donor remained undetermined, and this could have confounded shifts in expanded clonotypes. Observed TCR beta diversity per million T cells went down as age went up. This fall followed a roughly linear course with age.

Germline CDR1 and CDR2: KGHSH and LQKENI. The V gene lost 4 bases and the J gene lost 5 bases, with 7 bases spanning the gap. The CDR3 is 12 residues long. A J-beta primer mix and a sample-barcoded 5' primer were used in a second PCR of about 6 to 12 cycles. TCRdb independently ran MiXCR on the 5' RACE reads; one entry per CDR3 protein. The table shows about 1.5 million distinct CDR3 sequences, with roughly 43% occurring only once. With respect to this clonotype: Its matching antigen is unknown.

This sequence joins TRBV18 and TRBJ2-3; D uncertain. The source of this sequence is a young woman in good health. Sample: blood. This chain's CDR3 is CASSLKQDTQYF. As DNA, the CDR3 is TGTGCCAGCTCACTAAAACAAGATACGCAGTATTTT.